The TCR beta chain under discussion was sequenced for a study of blood T cells in healthy people across ages. Across the study: Capturing about one barcoded beta molecule per two T cells was achieved by template switching. Study-wide points: The long-lived group displayed more naive CD4+ cells, plus higher diversity, than the aged donors did.

A second about 6 to 11 cycle PCR used barcoded and J-beta primers. One entry per CDR3 protein results from TCRdb running MiXCR on the 5' RACE reads. The top ten clones hold 4% of a sample with some 1,500,000 distinct CDR3 sequences, 35% to 45% of them seen once. The CDR3 has 16 amino acids. Germline assignment: CDR1 MGHRA and CDR2 YSYEKL. V was cut by 0 bases and J by 2 bases, with 13 bases left in between. Caucasian individuals from Russia who were healthy and aged roughly 6 to 90 acted as donors. Extraction of total RNA produced a minimum of 5.5 micrograms from each sample. This clonotype came up many times. What it recognizes is unknown.

This receptor was taken from a woman younger than 30 in good health. This chain uses TRBV4-1 with TRBJ1-2; tentatively, D is TRBD1 (6 bases). The specimen was blood. The CDR3 loop is CASSQDPGGGNYGYTF. The CDR3 DNA reads as TGCGCCAGCAGCCAAGATCCCGGAGGGGGGAACTATGGCTACACCTTC.